This T cell receptor beta chain was obtained from a study of T cells in Graves' hyperthyroidism and ophthalmopathy. Across the study: Peripheral blood draws took place at initial diagnosis, ahead of any treatment.

TCR beta CDR3 regions were amplified from RNA transcripts. First-round RT-PCR with HTBI primers amplified the TCR CDR3 region. In TCRdb, the multiplex PCR reads were re-called with MiXCR into one record per CDR3 protein. The sample includes around 720,000 distinct CDR3 sequences, just over 35% of them seen just once. Trimming removed 1 base from V and 10 bases from J, with 16 bases in between. In germline, CDR1 is SEHNR, CDR2 FQNEAQ (reference sequence). This CDR3 is 14 amino acids long. Regarding this clonotype: Its antigen is currently unknown. A much larger clone lies a single base off, so this may be a read error.

Regarding the study as a whole: Most clonotypes expanded in thyroid above 0.001 were likewise present in blood. Ophthalmopathy, which appeared later, was predicted by the model a median approximately 6 months before onset.

Stability of Graves' hyperthyroidism was defined as absent ophthalmopathy progression within 18 months. This receptor was obtained from a middle-aged woman with Graves' hyperthyroidism. The rearrangement joins TRBV7-9 to TRBJ1-1, with a possible D match to TRBD1 (5 bases). Sequenced: blood. CDR3 in DNA: TGTGCCAGCAGCTTAGAAGGCAGGGCCGTTGGAGCTTTCTTT. Its translation is CASSLEGRAVGAFF.